Below, 25 T cell receptor beta chains from the same sample are listed, as sequenced in a study of vaccination effects on CD4 cells after COVID-19. Which antigens these TCRs recognize remains unknown. CD4+ T cells were isolated after less than 13 days of culture. The method was immunoSEQ multiplex PCR; TCRdb's version includes in-frame clones alone and lacks a portion of them. This table holds 70,000 or so clones, roughly four fifths found once. The material sequenced was CD4+ T cells from PBMCs cultured without peptide, taken before COVID-19 vaccination. The origin of the receptors is a human donor who received a COVID-19 vaccine.

The rearrangement joins TRBV12-5 to TRBJ2-1; D is unresolved. Trimming cost V 1 base and J 0 bases, with 4 bases left between them. The germline V gene encodes CDR1 LGHNT and CDR2 FRNRAP. The length of the CDR3 is 14 residues. Written as DNA, the CDR3 is TGTGCTAGTGGTTTGGGTCCCTCCTACAATGAGCAGTTCTTC. It specifies CASGLGPSYNEQFF.

The chain recombines TRBV5-5 with TRBJ1-6; 9 nucleotides align to TRBD1. V lost 4 bases and J lost 6; bases outside the gene matches: 5. The CDR3 covers 15 residues. Germline CDR1 reads SGHKS; CDR2 reads YYEKEE (reference sequence). The CDR3 sequence is CASSGDRAGNSPLHF. The DNA of the CDR3 is TGTGCCAGCAGCGGGGACAGGGCTGGTAATTCACCCCTCCACTTT.

This rearrangement joins TRBV6-4 to TRBJ2-2; no firm D call. This CDR3 has 14 residues. CDR1 MRHNA and CDR2 SNTAGT come from the germline V gene. V lost 3 bases and J 3 bases, leaving 8 bases between the germline ends. CDR3 sequence reads: CASSESGDTGELFF. CDR3 nucleotide sequence: TGTGCCAGCAGTGAATCGGGTGACACCGGGGAGCTGTTTTTT.

This clone was detected a few times. The chain uses TRBV5-4 and TRBJ1-2; D remains ambiguous. Trimming shortened V by 2 bases and J by 1 base, and 6 bases separated the two germline ends. CDR1 and CDR2 from the germline V gene are SGHNT and YYREEE (reference sequence). The CDR3 spans 13 residues. The CDR3 is CASSFGDNYGYTF. Written as DNA, the CDR3 is TGTGCCAGCAGCTTCGGAGATAACTATGGCTACACCTTC.

The J gene is TRBJ1-1, the V gene TRBV11-2, with D perhaps TRBD1 (6 bases). Germline lookup yields CDR1 SGHAT and CDR2 FQNNGV. V lost 3 bases to trimming and J lost 0 bases, with 14 bases between them. The CDR3 spans 16 residues. CDR3 nucleotide sequence: TGTGCCAGCAGCTTTCAACAGGGTTACATGAACACTGAAGCTTTCTTT. Its protein is CASSFQQGYMNTEAFF.

J is TRBJ1-4 and V is TRBV3-1 (or the pseudogene TRBV3-2); D gene ambiguous. Trimming took 7 bases from V and 5 from J, leaving 11 bases between them. CDR1 and CDR2 (germline): LGHDT, YNNKEL (reference sequence). The CDR3 runs to 13 residues. The CDR3 bases are TGTGCCAGCACCGGCAAAGGGAATGAAAAACTGTTTTTT. The encoded protein is CASTGKGNEKLFF.

The CDR3 reads CASSGGSGGQETQYF. CDR3 nucleotide sequence: TGTGCCAGCAGTGGGGGGAGCGGGGGCCAAGAGACCCAGTACTTC. The chain couples TRBV4-2 to TRBJ2-5; TRBD2 matches 8 bases. Germline CDR1 reads LGHNA; CDR2 reads YNFKEQ. Trimming at V came to 6 bases and at J to 1 base, leaving 7 bases not matched to a gene. The CDR3 totals 15 residues.

The chain carries TRBV6-2 or TRBV6-3 and TRBJ1-4; D possibly corresponds to TRBD1 (5 bases). Trimming cost V 5 bases and J 5 bases, with 12 bases left between them. This CDR3 spans 14 amino acids. Germline CDR1 reads MNHEY; CDR2 reads SVGEGT. The chain's CDR3 is CASSDSNSNEKLFF. The CDR3 DNA is TGTGCCAGCAGTGACAGCAACAGCAATGAAAAACTGTTTTTT.

The chain is built from TRBV5-1 and TRBJ1-1; D perhaps matches TRBD1 (6 bases). There are 14 residues in the CDR3. Trimming removed 4 bases from V and 1 base from J, with 11 bases in between. The germline CDR1 and CDR2 sequences are SGHRS and YFSETQ. The CDR3 is CASSRGSGNTEAFF. In DNA form, the CDR3 reads TGCGCCAGCAGCAGGGGGTCTGGGAACACTGAAGCTTTCTTT.

The rearrangement joins TRBV5-1 to TRBJ2-3; possible D gene TRBD2, 5 bases. The V and J ends lost 4 bases and 3 bases respectively, with 12 bases between them. The length of the CDR3 is 14 residues. Germline V gene sequence: CDR1 SGHRS, CDR2 YFSETQ. The CDR3 is CASSPGMWTDTQYF. In nucleotides, the CDR3 is TGCGCCAGCAGCCCCGGGATGTGGACAGATACGCAGTATTTT.

The genes are TRBV18 and TRBJ1-2; 10 positions agree with TRBD1. Germline V lookup: CDR1 KGHSH, CDR2 LQKENI. This CDR3 is 16 amino acids long. V lost 3 bases and J lost 5; bases outside the gene matches: 9. The CDR3: CASSPPNRDRGYGYTF. CDR3 DNA: TGTGCCAGCTCACCCCCAAATAGGGACAGGGGATATGGCTACACCTTC.

CDR3 nucleotides: TGCGCCAGCCAGCCCTCTGGGGCCAACGTCCTGACTTTC. Translation gives CASQPSGANVLTF. V gene TRBV10-2 combines with J gene TRBJ2-6; D is ambiguous. There are 13 residues in the CDR3. Trimming cost V 8 bases and J 0 bases, with 5 bases left between them. The germline V gene encodes CDR1 WSHSY and CDR2 SAAADI.

The rearrangement links TRBV3-1 (or the pseudogene TRBV3-2) to TRBJ2-7; D remains unclear. CDR1 and CDR2 (germline): LGHDT, YNNKEL (reference sequence). The CDR3 covers 14 residues. V shed 1 base and J shed 5 bases, with 12 bases lying between them. The CDR3 nucleotides are TGTGCCAGCAGCCAAGGCGTAGGTGAGGACGAGCAGTACGTC. The encoded protein is CASSQGVGEDEQYV.

This clone showed up just a few times. The V and J genes are TRBV6-5 and TRBJ1-3; TRBD1 agrees at 7 bases. The germline gives CDR1 MNHEY, CDR2 SVGAGI. V was clipped by 2 bases and J by 8 bases; unmatched bases: 6. This CDR3 has 14 residues. CDR3 DNA sequence: TGTGCCAGCAGTTACGGGACAGTGTTTGACACCATATATTTT. Encoded protein: CASSYGTVFDTIYF.

The chain carries TRBV7-3 and TRBJ2-1, with a tentative D call TRBD1 (6 bases). CDR3 length equals 14 residues. V lost 5 bases and J 10 bases, leaving 18 bases between the germline ends. The germline gives CDR1 SGHTA, CDR2 FQGTGA. CDR3 loop: CASSPDLQRGEQFF. The CDR3 DNA is TGTGCCAGCAGCCCGGACCTTCAAAGGGGGGAGCAGTTCTTC.

This chain connects TRBV5-1 to TRBJ1-1; D gene unclear. The CDR3 sequence is 14 residues long. The V gene lost 0 bases and the J gene lost 0 bases, with 6 bases spanning the gap. Germline V gene sequence: CDR1 SGHRS, CDR2 YFSETQ. The CDR3 sequence is CASSLEKMNTEAFF. The CDR3 bases are TGCGCCAGCAGCTTGGAGAAAATGAACACTGAAGCTTTCTTT.

The chain carries TRBV18 and TRBJ1-3; D unclear. Germline V gives CDR1 KGHSH, CDR2 LQKENI. V shed 3 bases and J shed 0 bases, with 9 bases lying between them. The CDR3 is 15 amino acids. The DNA of the CDR3 is TGTGCCAGCTCACCCTCGTGGGACTCTGGAAACACCATATATTTT. Translated, it gives CASSPSWDSGNTIYF.

A few counts support this clone. V gene TRBV4-3 combines with J gene TRBJ1-1, with TRBD1 as a possible D gene (6 bases). Trimming took 1 base from V and 3 from J, leaving 9 bases between them. This CDR3 contains 14 residues. Germline V gives CDR1 LGHNA, CDR2 YSLEER. CDR3 region: CASSQVHRDTEAFF. The CDR3 bases are TGCGCCAGCAGCCAAGTTCACAGGGACACTGAAGCTTTCTTT.

This clone was seen only a few times. This chain connects TRBV6-4 to TRBJ1-1, with 7 bases identical to TRBD1. Germline lookup yields CDR1 MRHNA and CDR2 SNTAGT. V shed 8 bases, J shed 0 bases, and the junction held 9 bases outside the gene matches. This CDR3 is 15 amino acids long. The CDR3 protein is CASSGTASMNTEAFF. The CDR3 DNA reads TGTGCCAGCTCCGGGACAGCAAGCATGAACACTGAAGCTTTCTTT.

J is TRBJ1-6 and V is TRBV6-5; TRBD1 aligns across 9 bases. CDR3 length equals 14 residues. Germline V CDR1 and CDR2: MNHEY, SVGAGI. J gave up 9 bases and V 2 bases, and 2 bases lay outside the gene matches. The CDR3 nucleotides are TGTGCCAGCAGTTACGGGGACAGGGTTTCACCCCTCCACTTT. It is translated as CASSYGDRVSPLHF.

The genes are TRBV7-9 and TRBJ2-7; D is possibly TRBD2 (5 bases). This CDR3 contains 14 residues. V gave up 1 base and J gave up 2 bases, with 9 bases separating them. Germline CDR1 and CDR2: SEHNR and FQNEAQ (reference sequence). CDR3 in amino acids: CASSLETKTYEQYV. The CDR3 region has the DNA TGTGCCAGCAGCTTAGAGACTAAGACCTACGAGCAGTACGTC.

The chain employs TRBV9 and TRBJ1-5; TRBD1 is a possible D gene (5 bases). Germline CDR1 is SGDLS and CDR2 is YYNGEE. With 4 bases removed from V and 4 bases from J, the gap between germline ends came to 15 bases. This CDR3 is 15 amino acids long. CDR3 coding DNA: TGTGCCAGCAGCCCCGACTTAGGGGAGAATCAGCCCCAGCATTTT. Translating gives CASSPDLGENQPQHF.

This rearrangement joins TRBV7-2 to TRBJ2-2; 8 bases are a match to TRBD2. The trim removed 4 bases at V and 6 bases at J, leaving 4 bases unmatched. CDR3 length: 14 amino acids. Germline loops: CDR1 SGHTA, CDR2 FQGNSA. The CDR3: CASSSRTSPGELFF. In DNA, the CDR3 is TGTGCCAGCAGCTCCCGGACTAGCCCCGGGGAGCTGTTTTTT. Filled out from reference TRBV7-2 and TRBJ2-2, the complete variable domain reads GAGVSQSPSNKVTEKGKDVELRCDPISGHTALYWYRQSLGQGLEFLIYFQGNSAPDKSGLPSDRFSAERTGGSVSTLTIQRTQQEDSAVYLCASSSRTSPGELFFGEGSRLTVL.

The chain combines TRBV2 with TRBJ2-2, with 8 positions matching TRBD1. Germline assignment: CDR1 SNHLY and CDR2 FYNNEI. The CDR3 runs 14 residues. Unmatched junction bases numbered 9, after V lost 7 bases and J lost 8 bases. The CDR3 protein is CASKVTTGEGELFF. DNA for the CDR3: TGTGCCAGCAAGGTCACGACAGGGGAGGGGGAGCTGTTTTTT.

The V gene is TRBV29-1, the J gene TRBJ2-1, with a possible D match to TRBD2 (6 bases). CDR1 SQVTM and CDR2 ANQGSEA come from the germline V gene. The CDR3 has 15 residues. V lost 6 bases, J lost 0 bases, and 15 bases lay in between. The CDR3 here is CSVRGTSSSYNEQFF. In DNA, the CDR3 is TGCAGCGTCCGCGGGACTTCCAGCTCCTACAATGAGCAGTTCTTC.